This T cell receptor (beta chain) is from a study of response to subunit inactivated influenza vaccine. The CDR3 is 15 amino acids. With 6 bases removed from V and 5 bases from J, the gap between germline ends came to 20 bases. TCRdb itself ran the RT-PCR reads through MiXCR, one entry per CDR3 protein. The sample holds 280,000 or so distinct CDR3 sequences, less than 25% seen once. The sequence was obtained from a man aged 45 to 70 who received an inactivated influenza vaccine. This specimen was PBMCs from blood, taken 21 months after vaccination. The chain joins TRBV12-3 or TRBV12-4 to TRBJ2-7, with D perhaps TRBD1 or TRBD2 (5 bases each). For the CDR3, the DNA is TGTGCCAGCAGGCTCTCCGGTGGGGGTTTCGACGAGCAGTACTTC. Translated, it gives CASRLSGGGFDEQYF.